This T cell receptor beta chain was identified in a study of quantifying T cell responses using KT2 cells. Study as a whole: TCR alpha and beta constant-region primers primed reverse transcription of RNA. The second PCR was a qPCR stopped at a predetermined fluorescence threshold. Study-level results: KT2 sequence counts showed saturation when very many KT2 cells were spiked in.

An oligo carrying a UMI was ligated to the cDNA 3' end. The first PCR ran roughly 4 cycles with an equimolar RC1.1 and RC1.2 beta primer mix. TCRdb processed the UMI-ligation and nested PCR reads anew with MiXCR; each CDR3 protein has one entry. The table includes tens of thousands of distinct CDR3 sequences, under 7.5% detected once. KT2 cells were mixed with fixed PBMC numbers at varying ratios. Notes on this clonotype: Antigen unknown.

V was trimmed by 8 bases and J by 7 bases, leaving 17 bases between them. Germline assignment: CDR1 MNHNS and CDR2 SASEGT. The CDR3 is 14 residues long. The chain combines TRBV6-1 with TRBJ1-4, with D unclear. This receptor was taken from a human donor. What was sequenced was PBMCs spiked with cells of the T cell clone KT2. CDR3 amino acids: CASLFDWSSEKLFF. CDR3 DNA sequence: TGTGCCAGCCTCTTTGACTGGTCAAGTGAAAAACTGTTTTTT.